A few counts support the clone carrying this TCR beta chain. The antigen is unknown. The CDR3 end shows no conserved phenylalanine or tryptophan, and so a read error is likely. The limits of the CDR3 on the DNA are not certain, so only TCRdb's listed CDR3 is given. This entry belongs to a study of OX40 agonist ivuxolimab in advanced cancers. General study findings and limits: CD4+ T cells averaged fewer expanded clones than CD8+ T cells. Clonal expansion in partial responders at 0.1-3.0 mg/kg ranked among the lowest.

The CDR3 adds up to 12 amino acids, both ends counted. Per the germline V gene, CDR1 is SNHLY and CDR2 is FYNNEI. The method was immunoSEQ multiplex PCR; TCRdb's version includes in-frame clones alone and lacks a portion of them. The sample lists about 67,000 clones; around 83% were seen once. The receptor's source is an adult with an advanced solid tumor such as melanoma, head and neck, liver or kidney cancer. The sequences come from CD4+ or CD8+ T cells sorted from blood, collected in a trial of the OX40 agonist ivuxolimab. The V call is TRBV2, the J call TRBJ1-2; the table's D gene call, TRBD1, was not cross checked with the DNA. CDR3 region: CASSPTGGPGPV.